This T cell receptor beta chain was recovered during a study of blood T cells in healthy people across ages. Germline CDR1 SGHDN, CDR2 FVKESK. The CDR3 loop spans 16 amino acids. V dropped 4 bases and J dropped 7; count of bases not matched to a gene: 11. The second PCR ran about 6 to 11 cycles with a sample-barcoded 5' primer and J-beta primers. TCRdb analysed the 5' RACE reads with MiXCR anew, one entry per CDR3 protein. The sample includes about a million distinct CDR3 sequences, around 54% of them seen just once. This chain uses TRBV14 with TRBJ2-7, with 12 bases fitting TRBD2. This TCR was recovered from a woman aged 55 to 70 in good health. Sequences were obtained from blood. CDR3 coding DNA: TGTGCCAGCAGCCGAAACCGACTAGCGGGAGTAGTGGAGCAGTACTTC. Translated, it gives CASSRNRLAGVVEQYF.